This T cell receptor beta chain comes out of a study of T cell responses to AZD1222 COVID-19 vaccine. V was pared by 7 bases and J by 2 bases, with 7 bases of the junction left unmatched. This CDR3 is 15 amino acids long. Germline assignment: CDR1 LGHNT and CDR2 FRNRAP. Sequencing used immunoSEQ multiplex PCR; TCRdb keeps in-frame clones, though not all of them. This table has approximately 65,000 clones, about four fifths appearing once. The specimen comprised peripheral blood, sampled on day 0 of AZD1222 vaccination. The source is an adult in good health. The rearrangement links TRBV12-5 to TRBJ1-4, with TRBD1 identical over 7 bases. The CDR3 is CASAMGDSTNEKLFF. The CDR3 DNA reads as TGTGCTAGTGCCATGGGGGACAGCACTAATGAAAAACTGTTTTTT. Looking up the rest from reference TRBV12-5 and TRBJ1-4 gives the full variable domain: DARVTQTPRHKVTEMGQEVTMRCQPILGHNTVFWYRQTMMQGLELLAYFRNRAPLDDSGMPKDRFSAEMPDATLATLKIQPSEPRDSAVYFCASAMGDSTNEKLFFGSGTQLSVL.